This T cell receptor beta chain was profiled in a study of blood T cell dynamics during melanoma immunotherapy. Study at large: Patients with metastatic melanoma got pembrolizumab or nivolumab-ipilimumab as first-line care. General study points: The most clonal sorted CD8+ subset, immune-effector cells, was closest to cell-free DNA CDR3 sequences.

Looked up from germline, CDR1 is LNHNV and CDR2 is YYDKDF (reference sequence). V lost 3 bases to trimming and J lost 7 bases; unmatched junction nucleotides: 11. The CDR3 totals 16 residues. Some clones are missing from TCRdb's copy, which holds only in-frame ones; the method was immunoSEQ multiplex PCR. In the table there are about 1,600 clones, almost 75% of which are singletons. This clone was seen a few times. Its cognate antigen is unknown. Time point of the sample: pre-treatment baseline. Memory T cells counted as immune-effector cells when CD3+ CD4- CD8+ CD45RA- CD45RO-high CD27- CCR7-. Response was assessed by RECIST 1.1 at 12 weeks, except a couple of rapid progressors. Patients had no prior systemic cancer treatment, immunosuppressants or other active cancers.

This TCR came from a human donor with melanoma. The genes are TRBV15 and TRBJ2-1; 8 nucleotides match TRBD2. The sequencing here drew on CD8+ T cells from blood, taken from a patient treated with checkpoint blockade. DNA of the CDR3: TGTGCCACCAGCAGGTCGACGGGAGGGAGTAAGAATGAGCAGTTCTTC. Translating gives CATSRSTGGSKNEQFF.